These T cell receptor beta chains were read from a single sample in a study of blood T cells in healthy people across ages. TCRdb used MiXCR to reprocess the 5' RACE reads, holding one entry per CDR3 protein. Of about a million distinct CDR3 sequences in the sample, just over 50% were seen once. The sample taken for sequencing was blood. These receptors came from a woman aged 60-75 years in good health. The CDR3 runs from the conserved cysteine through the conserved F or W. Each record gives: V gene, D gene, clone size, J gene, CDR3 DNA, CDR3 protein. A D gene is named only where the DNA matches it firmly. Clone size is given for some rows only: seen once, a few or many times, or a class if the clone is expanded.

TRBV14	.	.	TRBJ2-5	TGTGCCAGCAGCCAAGGGGGATTCGGGGAGACCCAGTACTTC	CASSQGGFGETQYF
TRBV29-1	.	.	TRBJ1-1	TGCAGCGTTTCCCGGCCGCTGAGGACTGAAGCTTTCTTT	CSVSRPLRTEAFF
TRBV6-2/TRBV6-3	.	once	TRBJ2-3	TGTGCCAGCAGTTATCTCCAGCGCCAACCCTACACAGATACGCAGTATTTT	CASSYLQRQPYTDTQYF
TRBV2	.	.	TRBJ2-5	TGTGCCAGCGAAGTCACCCAAGAGACCCAGTACTTC	CASEVTQETQYF
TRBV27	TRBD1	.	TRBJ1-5	TGTGCCAGCAGTTCCCTCGGGACAGGTAATCAGCCCCAGCATTTT	CASSSLGTGNQPQHF
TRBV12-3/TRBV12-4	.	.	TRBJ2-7	TGTGCCAGCAGTGCCCCGACAGGCTACGAGCAGTACTTC	CASSAPTGYEQYF
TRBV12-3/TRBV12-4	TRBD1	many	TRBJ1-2	TGTGCCAGCACAGGGGGCTATGGCTACACCTTC	CASTGGYGYTF
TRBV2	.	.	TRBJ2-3	TGTGCCGGGGGGTTCGGTTTCGATACGCACTATTTT	CAGGFGFDTHYF
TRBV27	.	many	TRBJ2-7	TGTGCCAGCAAATTTTCAGGGGTAGGCTACGAGCAGTACTTC	CASKFSGVGYEQYF
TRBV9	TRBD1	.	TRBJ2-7	TGTGCCAGCAGCGACAATTCCGGGACAGGGGAGTCCTACGAGCAGTACTTC	CASSDNSGTGESYEQYF
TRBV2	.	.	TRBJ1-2	TGTGCCACCCTAGGTCGGGGTGAAACTTATGGCTACACCTTC	CATLGRGETYGYTF
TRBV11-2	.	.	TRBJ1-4	TGTGCCAGCAGTCTACTGGCAGGGCTGGGTGAAAAACTGTTTTTT	CASSLLAGLGEKLFF
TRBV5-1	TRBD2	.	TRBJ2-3	TGCGCCAGCAGCCTTGGGACTGCGGGAGTTAGGGGAGATACGCAGTATTTT	CASSLGTAGVRGDTQYF
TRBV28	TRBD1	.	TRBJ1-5	TGTGCCAGCAGCGTAAGGACAGGGGGCGGTCAGCCCCAGCATTTT	CASSVRTGGGQPQHF
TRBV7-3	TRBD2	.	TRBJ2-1	TGTGCCAGCAGCCCCGGACTAGCGGAACACAATGAGCAGTTCTTC	CASSPGLAEHNEQFF
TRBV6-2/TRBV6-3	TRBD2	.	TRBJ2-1	TGTGCCAGCAGTTACGGGACTAGCGGAGAGCAGTTCTTC	CASSYGTSGEQFF
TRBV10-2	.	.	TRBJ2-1	TGCGCCAGCAGTTCGCCGGGACGAGTAAATGAGCAGTTCTTC	CASSSPGRVNEQFF
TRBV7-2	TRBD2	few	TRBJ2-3	TGTGCCAGCAGCTCAGGACTAGCGGGAGCTAATACGCAGTATTTT	CASSSGLAGANTQYF
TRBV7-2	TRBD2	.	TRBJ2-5	TGTGCCAGCAGCTTGACCGGGACTAAAGAGACCCAGTACTTC	CASSLTGTKETQYF
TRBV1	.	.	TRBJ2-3	TGCACCAGCAGCCAAAGGATCACAGATACGCAGTATTTT	CTSSQRITDTQYF
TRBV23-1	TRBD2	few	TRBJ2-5	TGCGCCAGCAGTCATCTGCGGGAGGGCCGCGGAGAGACCCAGTACTTC	CASSHLREGRGETQYF
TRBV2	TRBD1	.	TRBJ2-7	TGTGCCAGCAGTGTACTCAGGGGGCTGGGGAATGAGCAGTACTTC	CASSVLRGLGNEQYF
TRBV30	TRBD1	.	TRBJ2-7	TGTGCCTCGAACAGGGGTTTCGGGTACGAGCAGTACTTC	CASNRGFGYEQYF
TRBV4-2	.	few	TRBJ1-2	TGTGCCAGCAGTATGGGGGCGCAGGGCTACACCTTC	CASSMGAQGYTF
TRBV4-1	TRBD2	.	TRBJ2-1	TGCGCCAGCAGCCTTAGCGGGCGAAATGGGAGGAATGAGCAGTTCTTC	CASSLSGRNGRNEQFF